This TCR beta chain stems from a study of metastatic and nonmetastatic thyroid tumors. Overall study context: Peripheral blood and tumor or nodule samples from malignant and benign thyroid patients were compared.

Overall study results and limits: Across blood and tumor, TCR beta diversity in malignant thyroid tumors was reportedly significantly higher than in benign nodules.

As originally analysed: Building a distant-metastasis classifier for papillary thyroid cancer drew on CDR3 differences across clinicopathological groups. TCRdb called clones again from the PCR reads with MiXCR. None of the V and J calls come from the authors' own analysis; TCRdb made them. The sample has 35,000 to 50,000 clones, 25% to 30% seen once; the top ten hold almost 10%. This clone has at least ten counts. Its antigen is as yet unknown. Patients were all untreated before their thyroid surgery. V was cut by 5 bases and J by 3 bases, with 13 bases left in between. CDR1 MDHEN and CDR2 SYDVKM come from the germline V gene. CDR3 length: 14 amino acids.

The J gene is TRBJ1-1, the V gene TRBV28; D uncertain. Specimen: blood. The receptor comes from a male donor with papillary thyroid cancer or a benign thyroid nodule (not recorded which). Some clones in this sample may be carry-over from other donors' samples. This CDR3 reads CASSPPDLHTEAFF. Written as DNA, the CDR3 is TGTGCCAGCAGTCCTCCGGACCTACACACTGAAGCTTTCTTT. Using reference TRBV28 and TRBJ1-1 for the parts outside the CDR3, the full variable domain is DVKVTQSSRYLVKRTGEKVFLECVQDMDHENMFWYRQDPGLGLRLIYFSYDVKMKEKGDIPEGYSVSREKKERFSLILESASTNQTSMYLCASSPPDLHTEAFFGQGTRLTVV.